This is a list of T cell receptor beta chains from one sample in a study of shared clonotypes between healthy human individuals. TCRdb's table, derived via immunoSEQ multiplex PCR, lists solely in-frame clones and lacks some. The profile covers about 2,500,000 clones, with 90% to 95% appearing a single time and 0.14% taken by the ten largest. The sequenced sample consisted of naive CD4+ T cells sorted from blood. These receptor sequences come from a man between 18 and 35 years old in good health. CDR3s include the opening cysteine and the closing phenylalanine or tryptophan. D genes are given only for firm matches. Not every row has a clone size; where given, it reads once, few, many or a size class.

size	V	D	J	CDR3	DNA
-	TRBV5-1	-	TRBJ1-4	CASSSIQGVGEKLFF	TGCGCCAGCAGCTCCATACAGGGTGTTGGTGAAAAACTGTTTTTT
-	TRBV11-2	-	TRBJ1-6	CASSLGSGLGGTLHF	TGTGCCAGCAGCTTAGGTTCTGGGTTGGGCGGGACCCTCCACTTT
-	TRBV6-5	TRBD1	TRBJ2-7	CASSYSETGAYEQYF	TGTGCCAGCAGTTACTCAGAGACAGGGGCCTACGAGCAGTACTTC
-	TRBV10-3	-	TRBJ2-5	CAISESMPGMETQYF	TGTGCCATCAGTGAGTCTATGCCAGGGATGGAGACCCAGTACTTC
once	TRBV7-2	TRBD2	TRBJ2-1	CASSSGLAGGQFF	TGTGCCAGCAGCTCGGGACTAGCGGGAGGCCAGTTCTTC
-	TRBV7-9	TRBD2	TRBJ2-2	CASSGGLAGSGELFF	TGTGCCAGCAGCGGCGGACTAGCGGGCTCCGGGGAGCTGTTTTTT
-	TRBV27	TRBD1	TRBJ1-1	CASSLSWGTGGRTEAFF	TGTGCCAGCAGTTTATCGTGGGGGACAGGGGGTAGAACTGAAGCTTTCTTT
once	TRBV7-9	-	TRBJ1-4	CASSFKKGGEKLFF	TGTGCCAGCAGCTTTAAGAAGGGTGGAGAAAAACTGTTTTTT
-	TRBV6-1	TRBD1	TRBJ1-2	CASSFTGTGGYGYTF	TGTGCCAGCAGTTTCACCGGGACAGGGGGTTATGGCTACACCTTC
-	TRBV15	-	TRBJ1-3	CATSRRQLPSGNTIYF	TGTGCCACCAGCAGAAGGCAGCTCCCCTCTGGAAACACCATATATTTT
-	TRBV21-1	-	TRBJ2-1	CASSKVETVTEQKYHNEQFF	TGTGCCAGCAGCAAAGTAGAAACGGTAACCGAGCAGAAGTACCACAATGAGCAGTTCTTC
-	TRBV5-1	-	TRBJ1-3	CASSSVDSGNTIYF	TGCGCCAGCAGCTCGGTCGACAGTGGAAACACCATATATTTT
-	TRBV5-1	TRBD1	TRBJ2-5	CASSLVVGGAWETQYF	TGCGCCAGCAGCTTGGTAGTAGGGGGCGCGTGGGAGACCCAGTACTTC
-	TRBV29-1	-	TRBJ2-1	CSALVQSGGGNEQFF	TGCAGCGCCCTTGTCCAGTCAGGCGGCGGCAATGAGCAGTTCTTC
few	TRBV7-9	TRBD1	TRBJ1-2	CASSGTGPNYGYTF	TGTGCCAGCTCCGGGACAGGGCCTAACTATGGCTACACCTTC
-	TRBV7-9	-	TRBJ2-7	CASTTGSYEQYF	TGTGCCAGCACCACCGGGTCCTACGAGCAGTACTTC
few	TRBV2	-	TRBJ1-5	CASSEAAGNQPQHF	TGTGCCAGCAGTGAAGCGGCAGGGAATCAGCCCCAGCATTTT
-	TRBV18	-	TRBJ1-2	CASSPAATLVNYGYTF	TGTGCCAGCTCACCGGCAGCCACCTTAGTTAACTATGGCTACACCTTC
-	TRBV15	-	TRBJ1-3	CATSTAGNTIYF	TGTGCCACCAGCACCGCTGGAAACACCATATATTTT
-	TRBV7-6	-	TRBJ1-1	CASSLAWNTEAFF	TGTGCCAGCAGCTTAGCCTGGAACACTGAAGCTTTCTTT
-	TRBV19	-	TRBJ1-4	CASKGTDLGEKLFF	TGTGCCAGTAAGGGGACCGACCTAGGGGAAAAACTGTTTTTT
-	TRBV5-1	-	TRBJ2-3	CASSLGAGFGTDTQYF	TGCGCCAGCAGCTTGGGAGCCGGATTCGGCACAGATACGCAGTATTTT